The clone carrying this TCR beta chain was observed a few times. Its target is unknown. TCRdb reprocessed the 5' RACE reads via MiXCR and lists one record per CDR3 protein. This table has some 150,000 distinct CDR3 sequences, 25% appearing once. This entry comes from a study of T-cell memory formation after mild COVID-19. Study-level information: TCR clusters were mostly confined to one donor each.

Findings of the study overall: Mostly located in CM and EM were contracting CD4+ clones, with contracting CD8+ clones located in EMRA. The appearance of some responding clones in pre-infection memory suggested that cross-reactive memory joined.

This TCR was recovered from an adult woman who had mild COVID-19 (a few samples of this study predate the infection). Cell type and time point are not known. The sample consisted of PBMCs or a T cell subset sorted from them (not recorded which).

Here the CDR3 DNA reads TGTGCCAGCGCTAGGCGGTCAAACCAAGAGACCCAGTACTTC. Its translation: CASARRSNQETQYF. The V and J genes are TRBV6-5 and TRBJ2-5, with D unresolved. In germline, CDR1 is MNHEY, CDR2 SVGAGI. The CDR3 loop spans 14 amino acids. V lost 8 bases, J lost 0 bases, and 13 bases lay in between.